This T cell receptor beta chain stems from a study of blood T cell repertoires in COVID-19. Overall study: Samples came from the United States, Italy and Spain, spanning acute and convalescent COVID-19. PBMCs, B-cell-depleted T cells, or T cells were the source of the cDNA or gDNA that made up the material.

Followed longitudinally, the Seattle patients had been enrolled during active infection. In the original analysis: The assay estimated nucleated cells by amplifying reference gene primers. Some clones are missing from TCRdb's copy, which holds only in-frame ones; the method was immunoSEQ multiplex PCR. The DNA was the basis for D and trimming; V, J and clone size are from that table. The table shows over 250,000 clones, with just under 90% occurring only once. Looked up from germline, CDR1 is LGHDT and CDR2 is YNNKEL (reference sequence). The length of the CDR3 is 17 residues. The V gene lost 0 bases and the J gene lost 3 bases, with 14 bases spanning the gap.

Sequencing used peripheral blood. This chain uses TRBV3-1 (or the pseudogene TRBV3-2) with TRBJ1-4; no firm D call. The receptor's source is a woman between 50 and 59 years old with COVID-19, enrolled during active disease. Written as DNA, the CDR3 is TGTGCCAGCAGCCAAGATGACCGAGGGCGGGCTAATGAAAAACTGTTTTTT. Protein product: CASSQDDRGRANEKLFF.